A single sample gave rise to the 17 T cell receptor beta chains below, sequenced in a study of technical replicates of blood from a handful of donors. Clones were read by immunoSEQ multiplex PCR, and TCRdb kept only the in-frame ones, dropping some. The table includes more than 90,000 clones, nearly 97% detected once. The sequenced material came from T cells isolated from PBMCs. All receptors derive from a human donor in good health.

The chain couples TRBV6-6 to TRBJ1-1; D is uncertain. Germline values: CDR1 MNHNY, CDR2 SVGAGI (reference sequence). Trimming shortened V by 5 bases and J by 4 bases, and 17 bases separated the two germline ends. The CDR3 loop spans 15 amino acids. The CDR3, as DNA: TGTGCCAGCAGTAACGCCCCAGCCGGCGGCACTGAAGCTTTCTTT. Residues: CASSNAPAGGTEAFF.

V is TRBV9 and J is TRBJ2-3; D is perhaps TRBD2 (6 bases). This CDR3 contains 17 residues. V lost 0 bases, J lost 5 bases, and 19 bases lay in between. Germline CDR1 and CDR2: SGDLS and YYNGEE. The CDR3 spells CASSVEGPSGALDTQYF. The CDR3, as DNA: TGTGCCAGCAGCGTAGAAGGTCCGTCGGGAGCCCTAGATACGCAGTATTTT.

The chain joins TRBV2 to TRBJ2-4, with 10 bases that match TRBD1. The CDR3 totals 14 residues. V was clipped by 5 bases and J by 7 bases; unmatched bases: 5. Germline lookup yields CDR1 SNHLY and CDR2 FYNNEI. The CDR3 loop reads CASSQTGGWNIQYF. The CDR3, as DNA: TGTGCCAGCAGTCAGACAGGGGGCTGGAACATTCAGTACTTC.

The chain combines TRBV28 with TRBJ2-5, with D perhaps TRBD2 (5 bases). V gave up 1 base and J gave up 9 bases, with 18 bases separating them. The CDR3 runs to 15 residues. Germline V gene sequence: CDR1 MDHEN, CDR2 SYDVKM. This CDR3 is CASSLSVTGSLSQYF. The CDR3 nucleotides are TGTGCCAGCAGTTTATCCGTAACGGGGAGTTTGTCCCAGTACTTC.

The CDR3 reads CASSQQMGSYEQYF. CDR3 coding DNA: TGCGCCAGCAGCCAACAGATGGGCTCCTACGAGCAGTACTTC. V gene TRBV5-1 combines with J gene TRBJ2-7; no definite D call. The CDR3 has 14 residues. The V and J ends lost 4 bases and 0 bases respectively, with 11 bases between them. Germline V CDR1 and CDR2: SGHRS, YFSETQ. The variable domain in full, with the rest retrieved from reference TRBV5-1 and TRBJ2-7, is KAGVTQTPRYLIKTRGQQVTLSCSPISGHRSVSWYQQTPGQGLQFLFEYFSETQRNKGNFPGRFSGRQFSNSRSEMNVSTLELGDSALYLCASSQQMGSYEQYFGPGTRLTVT.

The chain is built from TRBV7-4 and TRBJ1-2; D is perhaps TRBD1 (6 bases). The CDR3 spans 14 residues. Trimming stripped 5 bases from V and 5 bases from J, with 15 bases between. Germline values: CDR1 SGHVT, CDR2 SQSDAQ. The CDR3 coding sequence is TGTGCCAGCAGCCCGGGGGGGCCCCGGTATGGCTACACCTTC. Amino acids: CASSPGGPRYGYTF.

The chain carries TRBV19 and TRBJ2-1; maybe TRBD1 (7 bases). V dropped 3 bases and J dropped 9 bases, with 30 bases sitting between them. Germline-derived CDR1 and CDR2 are LNHDA and SQIVND (reference sequence). This CDR3 has 19 amino acids. CDR3: CASSIGGPGGILQWGEQFF. Written as DNA, the CDR3 is TGTGCCAGTAGTATTGGGGGCCCAGGGGGGATACTACAATGGGGTGAGCAGTTCTTC.

The chain combines TRBV19 with TRBJ1-3; possibly TRBD1 for D (5 bases). Trimming stripped 1 base from V and 2 bases from J, with 18 bases between. Germline values: CDR1 LNHDA, CDR2 SQIVND (reference sequence). CDR3 length equals 18 residues. CDR3 protein: CASSIVRGGVLAGNTIYF. CDR3 bases: TGTGCCAGTAGTATAGTCCGGGGGGGAGTTCTGGCTGGAAACACCATATATTTT.

The chain uses TRBV5-6 and TRBJ2-1; D not resolved. V lost 0 bases to trimming and J lost 8 bases, with 9 bases between them. Germline V gene sequence: CDR1 SGHDT, CDR2 YYEEEE. The CDR3 is 13 amino acids. DNA for the CDR3: TGTGCCAGCAGCTTGGCTTCACATTATGAGCAGTTCTTC. This gives the protein CASSLASHYEQFF.

The V and J genes are TRBV6-5 and TRBJ1-2, with D tentatively TRBD1 (6 bases). This CDR3 comprises 13 residues. V was trimmed by 3 bases and J by 3 bases, leaving 8 bases between them. The germline V gene has CDR1 MNHEY and CDR2 SVGAGI. CDR3 DNA sequence: TGTGCCAGCAGTTATGGGGGCCACTATGGCTACACCTTC. Protein sequence: CASSYGGHYGYTF.

The chain employs TRBV5-1 and TRBJ1-1, with D hard to call. With 1 base removed from V and 0 bases from J, the gap between germline ends came to 4 bases. The germline gives CDR1 SGHRS, CDR2 YFSETQ. This CDR3 is 13 amino acids long. CDR3: CASSLSVNTEAFF. DNA for the CDR3: TGCGCCAGCAGCTTGTCAGTGAACACTGAAGCTTTCTTT.

V and J are TRBV30 and TRBJ2-5, with TRBD2 as a possible D gene (5 bases). The CDR3 has 14 residues. Germline V gene lookup returns CDR1 GTSNPN and CDR2 SVGIG (reference sequence). V dropped 5 bases and J dropped 4 bases, with 17 bases sitting between them. DNA of the CDR3: TGTGCCTGGGGTTCTGGTTACGGGGTAGAGACCCAGTACTTC. Protein product: CAWGSGYGVETQYF.

V gene TRBV2 combines with J gene TRBJ2-5, with D possibly TRBD2 on 6 matching bases. The CDR3 contains 15 residues. Looked up from germline, CDR1 is SNHLY and CDR2 is FYNNEI. V lost 6 bases, J lost 5 bases, and 19 bases lay in between. The DNA for the CDR3 is TGTGCCAGCAGAGGGCGGGACTCTCGGGTGGAGACCCAGTACTTC. This gives the protein CASRGRDSRVETQYF.

The CDR3: CASLGVENEQFF. In DNA form, the CDR3 reads TGTGCCAGCCTCGGAGTCGAGAATGAGCAGTTCTTC. The V and J genes are TRBV6-5 and TRBJ2-1, with no clear D. Trimming removed 8 bases at V and 7 bases at J, with 12 bases between. The CDR3 is made up of 12 amino acids. CDR1 and CDR2 from the germline V gene are MNHEY and SVGAGI.

This clone was seen just once. The chain carries TRBV7-9 and TRBJ1-5; tentative D call: TRBD1 (5 bases). Trimming removed 5 bases at V and 4 bases at J, with 12 bases between. This CDR3 has 14 amino acids. Germline-derived CDR1 and CDR2 are SEHNR and FQNEAQ (reference sequence). The CDR3 sequence is CASSPSTENQPQHF. In DNA, the CDR3 is TGTGCCAGCAGCCCATCGACAGAAAATCAGCCCCAGCATTTT.

This chain joins TRBV7-6 and TRBJ2-7, with 8 bases matching TRBD1. CDR1 is SGHVS and CDR2 is FNYEAQ in the germline V gene. V shed 6 bases, J shed 3 bases, and the junction held 4 bases outside the gene matches. This CDR3 has 13 residues. DNA for the CDR3: TGTGCCAGCAGTCGGACAGGGCGCTACGAGCAGTACTTC. This translates into CASSRTGRYEQYF.

The chain carries TRBV6-1 and TRBJ1-4; D unclear. CDR1 and CDR2 (germline): MNHNS, SASEGT. V gave up 4 bases and J gave up 8 bases, with 17 bases separating them. CDR3 length: 15 amino acids. This chain's CDR3 is CASSALANGVEKLFF. The DNA of the CDR3 is TGTGCCAGCAGTGCCCTCGCCAACGGGGTCGAAAAACTGTTTTTT.